These 27 T cell receptor beta chains share one sample of origin, sequenced in a study of shared clonotypes between healthy human individuals. Repertoires were generated with immunoSEQ multiplex PCR, while TCRdb's copy carries only in-frame clones and drops some. Altogether over 750,000 clones are present, approximately 96% being singletons, with the ten largest covering under 0.25%. Naive-designated CD8 cells lacked CD45RO, were positively enriched for CCR7, and omitted terminally differentiated effector memory CD45RA+ cells. Input material: naive CD8+ T cells sorted from blood. The source of these receptors is a young man in good health.

The DNA for the CDR3 is TGTGCCTGGAGTGTACAGGGGGACAGGGACACAGATACGCAGTATTTT. It codes for CAWSVQGDRDTDTQYF. The chain has TRBV30 and TRBJ2-3, with 9 nucleotides matching TRBD1. Germline V CDR1 and CDR2: GTSNPN, SVGIG (reference sequence). The CDR3 has 16 residues. V was pared by 0 bases and J by 2 bases, with 6 bases of the junction left unmatched. Together with reference TRBV30 and TRBJ2-3, the CDR3 gives the full variable domain: SQTIHQWPATLVQPVGSPLSLECTVEGTSNPNLYWYRQAAGRGLQLLFYSVGIGQISSEVPQNLSASRPQDRQFILSSKKLLLSDSGFYLCAWSVQGDRDTDTQYFGPGTRLTVL.

This chain links TRBV7-3 with TRBJ2-7; D perhaps matches TRBD2 (6 bases). Trimming pared 3 bases from V and 2 bases from J, leaving 11 bases between. The CDR3 covers 14 residues. Germline V gene lookup returns CDR1 SGHTA and CDR2 FQGTGA. The CDR3 bases are TGTGCCAGCAGCTTTGGAGGGGCGCCCTACGAGCAGTACTTC. This sequence encodes CASSFGGAPYEQYF.

The V gene is TRBV7-9, the J gene TRBJ2-1; possible D gene TRBD2, 6 bases. This CDR3 comprises 14 residues. The V end lost 4 bases, the J end lost 8 bases, and 15 bases lay between the germline ends. The germline V gene encodes CDR1 SEHNR and CDR2 FQNEAQ (reference sequence). DNA of the CDR3: TGTGCCAGCAGCTCGGGACTCTCTATCCATGAGCAGTTCTTC. It specifies CASSSGLSIHEQFF. The full variable domain, completed using reference TRBV7-9 and TRBJ2-1, is DTGVSQNPRHKITKRGQNVTFRCDPISEHNRLYWYRQTLGQGPEFLTYFQNEAQLEKSRLLSDRFSAERPKGSFSTLEIQRTEQGDSAMYLCASSSGLSIHEQFFGPGTRLTVL.

The chain employs TRBV7-9 and TRBJ2-3, with 11 nucleotides matching TRBD1. Trimming cost V 3 bases and J 6 bases; bases outside gene matches: 5. The CDR3 sequence is 15 residues long. Germline lookup yields CDR1 SEHNR and CDR2 FQNEAQ (reference sequence). CDR3 in DNA: TGTGCCAGCAGCTTTAGGGGACAGGGGGTGGATACGCAGTATTTT. This translates into CASSFRGQGVDTQYF. The variable domain in full, with the rest retrieved from reference TRBV7-9 and TRBJ2-3, is DTGVSQNPRHKITKRGQNVTFRCDPISEHNRLYWYRQTLGQGPEFLTYFQNEAQLEKSRLLSDRFSAERPKGSFSTLEIQRTEQGDSAMYLCASSFRGQGVDTQYFGPGTRLTVL.

The V gene is TRBV25-1, the J gene TRBJ1-1; D is uncertain. The CDR3 totals 16 residues. Germline V CDR1 and CDR2: MGHDK, SYGVNS. Trimming took 9 bases from V and 7 from J, leaving 27 bases between them. CDR3 sequence reads: CASPRPPQRPQGEAFF. The DNA of the CDR3 is TGTGCCAGTCCAAGACCTCCACAACGACCCCAAGGTGAAGCTTTCTTT.

The chain has TRBV10-3 and TRBJ2-7, with TRBD2 identical over 11 bases. Germline V CDR1 and CDR2: ENHRY, SYGVKD. After removal of 4 bases from V and 0 bases from J, the junction contained 2 bases not matched to a gene. The CDR3 has 15 amino acids. In DNA, the CDR3 is TGTGCCATCAGTGCGGGACTAGCGGACTCCTACGAGCAGTACTTC. Its translation is CAISAGLADSYEQYF.

The rearrangement uses TRBV5-8 and TRBJ2-1; 9 bases are a match to TRBD1. There are 18 residues in the CDR3. V shed 0 bases and J 1 base; nucleotides not matched to a gene: 8. Germline loops: CDR1 SGHTS, CDR2 YDEGEE. In nucleotides, the CDR3 is TGTGCCAGCAGCTTGGATTCCCCGGGACAGGGTTCCTACAATGAGCAGTTCTTC. Translation gives CASSLDSPGQGSYNEQFF.

This clone has just one count. CDR3 sequence (DNA): TGTGCCAGCAGCAGGGACAGCCTTCAGCCCCAGCATTTT. It yields the protein CASSRDSLQPQHF. The rearrangement joins TRBV6-5 to TRBJ1-5; 7 nucleotides agree with TRBD1. The germline gives CDR1 MNHEY, CDR2 SVGAGI. This CDR3 is 13 amino acids long. V lost 6 bases and J lost 6; bases outside the gene matches: 5.

V is TRBV4-2 and J is TRBJ2-3; the match to TRBD1 covers 10 bases. J was trimmed by 1 base and V by 3 bases; bases with no gene match: 22. The length of the CDR3 is 22 residues. Germline V gene sequence: CDR1 LGHNA, CDR2 YNFKEQ. Written as DNA, the CDR3 is TGTGCCAGCAGCCACCAAATCCCTTCTCCGGGACAGGGGCAACTGGGCACAGATACGCAGTATTTT. As protein: CASSHQIPSPGQGQLGTDTQYF.

The V and J genes are TRBV5-6 and TRBJ2-5; 14 nucleotides line up with TRBD2. The CDR3 consists of 16 residues. V was pared by 4 bases and J by 7 bases, with 9 bases of the junction left unmatched. Per germline, CDR1 SGHDT and CDR2 YYEEEE. DNA for the CDR3: TGTGCCAGCAGCCCAAGACTAGCGGGAGGGTTCGCGACCCAGTACTTC. It codes for CASSPRLAGGFATQYF.

This clone was detected only once. J is TRBJ2-7 and V is TRBV4-1; 7 bases align to TRBD2. J was trimmed by 0 bases and V by 5 bases; bases with no gene match: 7. The CDR3 is 15 residues long. The germline gives CDR1 MGHRA, CDR2 YSYEKL. CDR3 nucleotide sequence: TGCGCCAGCAGCTGGGGGGGAGTGAGCTCCTACGAGCAGTACTTC. It translates to CASSWGGVSSYEQYF.

V and J are TRBV29-1 and TRBJ2-1; no clear D. CDR1 SQVTM and CDR2 ANQGSEA come from the germline V gene. With 4 bases removed from V and 5 bases from J, the gap between germline ends came to 9 bases. This CDR3 spans 12 amino acids. CDR3 residues: CSVVSIDNEQFF. CDR3 in DNA: TGCAGCGTTGTTTCGATCGACAATGAGCAGTTCTTC.

As to this clone: At one end, the junction sequence differs from germline, possibly due to a read error. This chain links TRBV6-5 with TRBJ2-7; TRBD1 aligns across 7 bases. CDR1 is MNHEY, CDR2 SVGAGI, per germline. This CDR3 comprises 13 residues. For the CDR3, the DNA is TGTGCCAGCAGCCCGGGACAGTTCTACAAGCAGTACTTC. Its protein product is CASSPGQFYKQYF.

The V gene is TRBV2, the J gene TRBJ1-3; D gene uncertain. From germline, CDR1 is SNHLY and CDR2 FYNNEI. The CDR3 extends over 10 amino acids. V lost 7 bases to trimming and J lost 3 bases, with 1 base between them. DNA for the CDR3: TGTGCCAGCAATGGAAACACCATATATTTT. Translated: CASNGNTIYF.

In this sample, this clone turned up once. The rearrangement links TRBV7-6 to TRBJ2-3; D is ambiguous. Germline V lookup: CDR1 SGHVS, CDR2 FNYEAQ. This CDR3 comprises 12 residues. Trimming removed 4 bases at V and 6 bases at J, with 8 bases between. This CDR3 reads CASSSPRDTQYF. The CDR3 DNA is TGTGCCAGCAGCTCACCACGGGATACGCAGTATTTT.

This sequence joins TRBV9 and TRBJ2-5, with 12 bases aligning to TRBD2. The CDR3 sequence is 16 residues long. In germline, CDR1 is SGDLS, CDR2 YYNGEE. The junction had 4 bases not matched to a gene; V was cut back by 3 bases and J by 1 base. DNA of the CDR3: TGTGCCAGCAGCGCCGGACTAGCGGGGATCCAAGAGACCCAGTACTTC. Protein: CASSAGLAGIQETQYF.

The CDR3 protein is CATVGHELSYNEQFF. The CDR3 bases are TGTGCCACCGTGGGACACGAACTATCCTACAATGAGCAGTTCTTC. This rearrangement joins TRBV7-9 to TRBJ2-1, with D possibly matching TRBD1 (6 bases). This CDR3 contains 15 residues. Trimming took 10 bases from V and 1 from J, leaving 17 bases between them. CDR1 SEHNR and CDR2 FQNEAQ come from the germline V gene (reference sequence).

The chain couples TRBV5-6 to TRBJ2-7; 7 nucleotides line up with TRBD2. The junction had 16 bases not matched to a gene; V was cut back by 4 bases and J by 6 bases. The germline V gene has CDR1 SGHDT and CDR2 YYEEEE. The CDR3 extends over 16 amino acids. The chain's CDR3 is CASSQGLGTIRFEQYF. The CDR3 nucleotides read TGTGCCAGCAGCCAGGGTTTAGGGACTATCAGATTCGAGCAGTACTTC.

The V and J genes are TRBV7-9 and TRBJ2-1; D is uncertain. The CDR3 is 11 residues long. The V and J ends lost 1 base and 9 bases respectively, with 4 bases between them. The germline CDR1 and CDR2 sequences are SEHNR and FQNEAQ (reference sequence). As DNA, the CDR3 is TGTGCCAGCAGCTTAGATGGTGAGCAGTTCTTC. Its protein product is CASSLDGEQFF.

V gene TRBV19 combines with J gene TRBJ2-1; tentative D call: TRBD2 (6 bases). Germline V gene sequence: CDR1 LNHDA, CDR2 SQIVND (reference sequence). The CDR3 spans 15 residues. The V end was cut by 5 bases, the J end by 12 bases, with 23 bases between. The CDR3 nucleotides are TGTGCCAGTAGTCCCCACGGGGAACTCCCGCGGGGGCAGTTCTTC. Translated: CASSPHGELPRGQFF. Based on the CDR3 plus reference TRBV19 and TRBJ2-1, the full variable domain is DGGITQSPKYLFRKEGQNVTLSCEQNLNHDAMYWYRQDPGQGLRLIYYSQIVNDFQKGDIAEGYSVSREKKESFPLTVTSAQKNPTAFYLCASSPHGELPRGQFFGPGTRLTVL.

This chain joins TRBV5-4 and TRBJ2-1; D is ambiguous. The CDR3 has 12 residues. Between the trimmed V and J ends, which lost 1 base and 8 bases, there was a span of 7 bases. The V gene's germline CDR1 is SGHNT and CDR2 YYREEE (reference sequence). CDR3 amino acids: CASSLSPDEQFF. The CDR3 region has the DNA TGTGCCAGCAGCTTGAGTCCCGATGAGCAGTTCTTC. The whole variable domain, remainder taken from reference TRBV5-4 and TRBJ2-1, is ETGVTQSPTHLIKTRGQQVTLRCSSQSGHNTVSWYQQALGQGPQFIFQYYREEENGRGNFPPRFSGLQFPNYSSELNVNALELDDSALYLCASSLSPDEQFFGPGTRLTVL.

This rearrangement joins TRBV5-1 to TRBJ2-1, with D unclear. V was pared by 4 bases and J by 5 bases, with 4 bases between. CDR3 size: 11 residues. CDR1 is SGHRS and CDR2 is YFSETQ in the germline V gene. CDR3 bases: TGCGCCAGCAGCGCCGACAATGAGCAGTTCTTC. Amino acid sequence: CASSADNEQFF.

This rearrangement joins TRBV6-5 to TRBJ1-4; 7 bases align to TRBD1. Per germline, CDR1 MNHEY and CDR2 SVGAGI. The CDR3 length is 15 residues. V shed 4 bases, J shed 8 bases, and the junction held 10 bases outside the gene matches. CDR3 residues: CASSLTTGENEKLFF. The CDR3 region has the DNA TGTGCCAGCAGTTTGACAACAGGGGAGAACGAAAAACTGTTTTTT.

Remarks on this clone: Within the sample, other DNA sequences also encode this same CDR3. The chain recombines TRBV9 with TRBJ2-3, with unresolved D. Trimming shortened V by 2 bases and J by 1 base, and 5 bases separated the two germline ends. This CDR3 has 13 amino acids. CDR1 and CDR2 (germline): SGDLS, YYNGEE. The CDR3: CASSVGRTDTQYF. DNA for the CDR3: TGTGCCAGCAGCGTGGGCCGCACAGATACGCAGTATTTT.

V gene TRBV15 combines with J gene TRBJ2-1; TRBD2 aligns across 8 bases. The CDR3 totals 15 residues. Germline V gene sequence: CDR1 LNHNV, CDR2 YYDKDF (reference sequence). The J segment lost 2 bases and the V segment lost 2 bases, leaving 2 bases of the junction unmatched. In nucleotides, the CDR3 is TGTGCCACCAGCAGATTGCGGGAGGCCTACAATGAGCAGTTCTTC. This gives the protein CATSRLREAYNEQFF.

This chain links TRBV6-1 with TRBJ1-1, with a weak D call TRBD1 (6 bases). The V end was cut by 5 bases, the J end by 1 base, with 11 bases between. The germline gives CDR1 MNHNS, CDR2 SASEGT. The CDR3 extends over 14 amino acids. DNA of the CDR3: TGTGCCAGCAGTCAAACGACAGGGAACACTGAAGCTTTCTTT. As protein: CASSQTTGNTEAFF.

This clone has more than one count but fewer than ten. J is TRBJ2-6 and V is TRBV29-1; D remains ambiguous. Germline V lookup: CDR1 SQVTM, CDR2 ANQGSEA. Trimming stripped 5 bases from V and 0 bases from J, with 8 bases between. The CDR3 spans 14 residues. Here the CDR3 reads CSVPSTSGANVLTF. The CDR3 coding sequence is TGCAGCGTTCCCTCGACCTCTGGGGCCAACGTCCTGACTTTC.